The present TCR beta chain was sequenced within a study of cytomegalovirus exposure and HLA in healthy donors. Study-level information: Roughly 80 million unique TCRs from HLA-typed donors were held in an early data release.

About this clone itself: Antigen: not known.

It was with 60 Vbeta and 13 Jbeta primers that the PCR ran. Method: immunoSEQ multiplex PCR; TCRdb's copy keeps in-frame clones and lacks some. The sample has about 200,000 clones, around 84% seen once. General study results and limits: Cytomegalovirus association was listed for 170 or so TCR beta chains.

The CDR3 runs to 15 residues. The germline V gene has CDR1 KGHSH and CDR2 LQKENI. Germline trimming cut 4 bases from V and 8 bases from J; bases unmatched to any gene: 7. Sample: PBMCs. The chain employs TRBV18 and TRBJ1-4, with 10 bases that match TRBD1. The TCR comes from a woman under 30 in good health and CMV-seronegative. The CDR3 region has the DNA TGTGCCAGCTCACTCAACGGACAGGGGGGGGAAAAACTGTTTTTT. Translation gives CASSLNGQGGEKLFF.